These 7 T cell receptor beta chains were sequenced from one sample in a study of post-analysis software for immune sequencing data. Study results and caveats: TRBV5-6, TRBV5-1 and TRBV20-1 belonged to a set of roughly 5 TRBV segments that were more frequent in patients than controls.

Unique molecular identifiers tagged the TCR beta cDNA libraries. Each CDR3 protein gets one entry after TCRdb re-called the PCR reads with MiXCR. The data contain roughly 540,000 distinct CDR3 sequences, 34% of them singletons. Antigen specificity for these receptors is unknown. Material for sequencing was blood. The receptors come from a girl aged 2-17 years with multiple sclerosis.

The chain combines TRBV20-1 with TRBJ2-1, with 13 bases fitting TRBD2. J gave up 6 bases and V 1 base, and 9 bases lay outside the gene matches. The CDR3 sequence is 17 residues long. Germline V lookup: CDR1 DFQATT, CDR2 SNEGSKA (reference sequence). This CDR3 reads CSARGGLTSGGTNEQFF. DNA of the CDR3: TGCAGTGCTAGAGGGGGGTTGACTAGCGGGGGGACCAATGAGCAGTTCTTC.

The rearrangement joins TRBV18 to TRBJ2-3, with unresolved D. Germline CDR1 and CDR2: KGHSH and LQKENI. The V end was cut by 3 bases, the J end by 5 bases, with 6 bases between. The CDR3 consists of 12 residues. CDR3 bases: TGTGCCAGCTCACCTACTCAAGATACGCAGTATTTT. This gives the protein CASSPTQDTQYF.

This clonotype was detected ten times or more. In DNA, the CDR3 is TGTGCCAGCAGCTTCGGGAGAACTAACTATGGCTACACCTTC. Protein: CASSFGRTNYGYTF. V gene TRBV13 combines with J gene TRBJ1-2; D not resolved. The germline V gene has CDR1 PRHDT and CDR2 FYEKMQ (reference sequence). This CDR3 is 14 amino acids long. The germline V and J ends were trimmed by 3 bases and 0 bases, with 8 bases remaining between them.

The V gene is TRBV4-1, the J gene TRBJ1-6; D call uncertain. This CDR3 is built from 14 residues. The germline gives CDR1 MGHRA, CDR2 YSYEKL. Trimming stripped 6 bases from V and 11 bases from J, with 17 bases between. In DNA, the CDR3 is TGCGCCAGCAGTGACTTTTCCGGTGGTGCACCCCTCCACTTT. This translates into CASSDFSGGAPLHF.

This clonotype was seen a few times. The DNA of the CDR3 is TGTGCCAGCAGCCTCACTAGACGCGAGCAGTACTTC. Its translation: CASSLTRREQYF. This chain links TRBV7-8 with TRBJ2-7; D possibly corresponds to TRBD2 (5 bases). The CDR3 is 12 residues long. Per the germline V gene, CDR1 is SGHVS and CDR2 is FQNEAQ. Trimming cost V 5 bases and J 6 bases, with 11 bases left between them.

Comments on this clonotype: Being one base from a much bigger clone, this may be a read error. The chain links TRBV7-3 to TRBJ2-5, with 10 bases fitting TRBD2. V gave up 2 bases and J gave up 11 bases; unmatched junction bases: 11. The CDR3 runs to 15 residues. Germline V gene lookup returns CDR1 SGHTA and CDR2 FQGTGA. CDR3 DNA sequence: TGTGCCAGCAGCTTAGTACTAGCGGGGAGCAATGAGCAGTACTTC. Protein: CASSLVLAGSNEQYF.

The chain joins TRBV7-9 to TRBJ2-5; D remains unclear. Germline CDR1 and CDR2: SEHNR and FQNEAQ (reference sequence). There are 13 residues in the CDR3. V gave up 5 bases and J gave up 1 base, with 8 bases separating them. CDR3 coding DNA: TGTGCCAGCAGCCTACAAGTCCAAGAGACCCAGTACTTC. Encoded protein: CASSLQVQETQYF.